The 20 T cell receptor beta chains below all came from one sample that was sequenced in a study of T cells in Graves' hyperthyroidism and ophthalmopathy. Researchers took RNA transcripts and amplified the TCR beta CDR3 regions from them. The HTBI primer set served for first-round RT-PCR of the TCR CDR3. TCRdb ran MiXCR on the multiplex PCR reads and lists one entry per CDR3 protein. The table includes over 300,000 distinct CDR3 sequences, around 13% detected once. The material sequenced was blood. The origin of the receptors is a woman aged 55 to 70 with Graves' hyperthyroidism.

This clonotype was detected many times. V and J are TRBV7-6 and TRBJ2-1; 9 bases line up with TRBD2. The CDR3 has 17 amino acids. Germline CDR1 SGHVS, CDR2 FNYEAQ. J gave up 0 bases and V 2 bases, and 5 bases lay outside the gene matches. CDR3: CASSLLPSGISYNEQFF. The CDR3 DNA sequence: TGTGCCAGCAGCTTATTGCCTAGCGGGATCTCCTACAATGAGCAGTTCTTC.

In this sample, this clonotype turned up many times. The chain employs TRBV5-8 and TRBJ2-1; TRBD1 matches 8 bases. Germline V CDR1 and CDR2: SGHTS, YDEGEE. V lost 7 bases to trimming and J lost 7 bases; unmatched junction nucleotides: 13. This CDR3 region has 15 residues. CDR3 region: CASFRTDRAENEQFF. In DNA, the CDR3 is TGTGCCAGCTTCAGAACGGACAGGGCAGAGAATGAGCAGTTCTTC.

This clonotype was counted a single time. This may be a read error, as it is one base from a much larger clone. The chain uses TRBV20-1 and TRBJ2-5; D may be TRBD1 or TRBD2 (5 bases each). The germline gives CDR1 DFQATT, CDR2 SNEGSKA (reference sequence). The CDR3 runs to 14 residues. CDR3 DNA sequence: TGCAGTGTTAGAACCCCCGGGGCTGGGGAGACCCAGTACTTC. Translated, it gives CSVRTPGAGETQYF.

The CDR3 protein is CASSGSGSLLSSSYNEQFF. The CDR3 DNA reads as TGCGCCAGCAGCGGGAGCGGGAGCCTTCTTTCTAGCTCCTACAATGAGCAGTTCTTC. The chain combines TRBV5-1 with TRBJ2-1, with 8 bases identical to TRBD2. CDR3 size: 19 residues. J lost 0 bases, V lost 4 bases, and 15 bases had no gene match. The germline V gene encodes CDR1 SGHRS and CDR2 YFSETQ. Supplemented by reference TRBV5-1 and TRBJ2-1, the full variable domain reads KAGVTQTPRYLIKTRGQQVTLSCSPISGHRSVSWYQQTPGQGLQFLFEYFSETQRNKGNFPGRFSGRQFSNSRSEMNVSTLELGDSALYLCASSGSGSLLSSSYNEQFFGPGTRLTVL.

Comment on this clonotype: Given a much more abundant clone one base away, this may be a read error. The V gene is TRBV3-1, the J gene TRBJ2-1; 7 positions agree with TRBD1. The CDR3 is 16 amino acids. Germline CDR1 reads LGHDT; CDR2 reads YNNKEL (reference sequence). The V gene end was trimmed by 4 bases and the J gene end by 4 bases; junction bases not matched to a gene: 10. Here the CDR3 DNA reads TGTGCCAGCAGCCGGGATCGGGACAGAATATACAATGAGCAGTTCTTC. This translates into CASSRDRDRIYNEQFF.

V and J are TRBV10-3 and TRBJ2-1; 7 positions agree with TRBD2. This CDR3 is built from 12 residues. Per germline, CDR1 ENHRY and CDR2 SYGVKD. The V gene end was trimmed by 6 bases and the J gene end by 6 bases; junction bases not matched to a gene: 2. The CDR3 bases are TGTGCCATCAGCGGGACTATCAATGAGCAGTTCTTC. It codes for CAISGTINEQFF.

To note about this clonotype: A much larger clone differs by one base, so this may be a read error. This CDR3 fails to terminate in the conserved phenylalanine or tryptophan, so it likely reflects a read error. The J gene is TRBJ1-2, the V gene TRBV28, with TRBD1 identical over 7 bases. This CDR3 is built from 14 residues. V shed 6 bases, J shed 4 bases, and the junction held 8 bases outside the gene matches. The germline CDR1 and CDR2 sequences are MDHEN and SYDVKM. The CDR3 spells CASSTGTVPYGYTL. In DNA form, the CDR3 reads TGTGCCAGCAGCACGGGGACAGTGCCCTATGGCTACACCCTC.

This clonotype was counted ten times or more. The V gene is TRBV11-2, the J gene TRBJ1-4; D remains unclear. V was shortened by 7 bases and J by 5 bases, with 23 bases between the two germline ends. CDR3 length: 17 residues. Germline V CDR1 and CDR2: SGHAT, FQNNGV. As DNA, the CDR3 is TGTGCCAGCATCAAGGACGGGAGGTCTCCGATCAATGAAAAACTGTTTTTT. This sequence encodes CASIKDGRSPINEKLFF.

The sample holds many counts of this clonotype. The genes are TRBV3-1 and TRBJ2-2; D ambiguous. CDR1 LGHDT and CDR2 YNNKEL come from the germline V gene (reference sequence). This CDR3 is built from 12 residues. V lost 3 bases and J 6 bases, leaving 5 bases between the germline ends. DNA of the CDR3: TGTGCCAGCAGCCATTCGGCCGGGGAGCTGTTTTTT. Translation gives CASSHSAGELFF.

The V call is TRBV9, the J call TRBJ2-7; TRBD1 agrees at 9 bases. J was trimmed by 6 bases and V by 0 bases; bases with no gene match: 7. Germline V gives CDR1 SGDLS, CDR2 YYNGEE. The CDR3 loop spans 15 amino acids. CDR3 sequence: CASSVAGDRESEQYF. In nucleotides, the CDR3 is TGTGCCAGCAGCGTAGCCGGGGACAGGGAGAGCGAGCAGTACTTC.

This clonotype has a handful of counts. The chain joins TRBV6-5 to TRBJ1-5, with D hard to call. Germline V CDR1 and CDR2: MNHEY, SVGAGI. CDR3 size: 15 residues. The V and J ends lost 1 base and 8 bases respectively, with 15 bases between them. The CDR3 DNA is TGTGCCAGCAGTTACTACTCGAGCCTGGGTAAGCCCCAGCATTTT. Amino acid sequence: CASSYYSSLGKPQHF.

This clonotype appeared many times. V is TRBV5-1 and J is TRBJ2-1; 11 nucleotides match TRBD2. Unmatched junction bases numbered 15, after V lost 4 bases and J lost 6 bases. CDR3 length: 18 residues. Germline V gene lookup returns CDR1 SGHRS and CDR2 YFSETQ. This CDR3 reads CASSLGWVAGGPLNEQFF. The DNA for the CDR3 is TGCGCCAGCAGCCTGGGGTGGGTAGCGGGAGGGCCTCTCAATGAGCAGTTCTTC.

This clonotype was counted at least ten times. The chain links TRBV27 to TRBJ2-3; the match to TRBD2 covers 11 bases. The germline gives CDR1 MNHEY, CDR2 SMNVEV (reference sequence). J lost 4 bases, V lost 6 bases, and 9 bases had no gene match. The CDR3 has 16 residues. The CDR3 bases are TGTGCCAGCAGGATCATAGCGGGAGGGCCCCCAGATACGCAGTATTTT. This translates into CASRIIAGGPPDTQYF.

This clonotype was observed at least ten times. The chain links TRBV6-2 or TRBV6-3 to TRBJ2-7; D may match TRBD1 or TRBD2 (5 bases each). Per the germline V gene, CDR1 is MNHEY and CDR2 is SVGEGT. Deletions cut 6 bases from V and 1 base from J, with 19 bases between. The CDR3 length is 16 residues. The CDR3 region has the DNA TGTGCCAGCAGCACTATTCTGGGACGGACGTCCTACGAGCAGTACTTC. This encodes CASSTILGRTSYEQYF.

In this sample, this clonotype turned up many times. The gene calls are TRBV6-5 and TRBJ2-7, with 12 bases lining up with TRBD1. The junction had 3 bases not matched to a gene; V was cut back by 0 bases and J by 6 bases. This CDR3 contains 15 residues. Germline V lookup: CDR1 MNHEY, CDR2 SVGAGI. The chain's CDR3 is CASSYSGDRGPEQYF. The CDR3 bases are TGTGCCAGCAGTTACTCCGGGGACAGGGGGCCCGAGCAGTACTTC.

This clonotype came up many times. The chain is built from TRBV5-5 and TRBJ1-1; D not resolved. Looked up from germline, CDR1 is SGHKS and CDR2 is YYEKEE (reference sequence). Between the trimmed V and J ends, which lost 4 bases and 1 base, there was a span of 11 bases. The CDR3 is 14 residues long. The CDR3 here is CASSAEPGNTEAFF. CDR3 nucleotides: TGTGCCAGCAGCGCCGAACCCGGGAACACTGAAGCTTTCTTT.

There are many counts of this clonotype. V and J are TRBV11-2 and TRBJ1-1; a weak D match, TRBD1 (5 bases). Per the germline V gene, CDR1 is SGHAT and CDR2 is FQNNGV. The CDR3 is made up of 16 amino acids. V was trimmed by 4 bases and J by 5 bases, leaving 20 bases between them. The DNA of the CDR3 is TGTGCCAGCAGCTCGGCCCTAAGGGGTGGGGAAACTGAAGCTTTCTTT. Translated: CASSSALRGGETEAFF.

This clonotype occurred many times. This chain uses TRBV5-1 with TRBJ2-1; D might be TRBD1 (6 bases). CDR3 length: 16 residues. Germline V gene sequence: CDR1 SGHRS, CDR2 YFSETQ. Trimming pared 4 bases from V and 4 bases from J, leaving 18 bases between. CDR3 region: CASSSEQGRPYNEQFF. In DNA, the CDR3 is TGCGCCAGCAGCAGCGAACAGGGACGACCGTACAATGAGCAGTTCTTC.

This clonotype appeared once. The rearrangement uses TRBV18 and TRBJ1-4; D is possibly TRBD1 (6 bases). Trimming pared 2 bases from V and 7 bases from J, leaving 8 bases between. Per germline, CDR1 KGHSH and CDR2 LQKENI. CDR3 size: 13 residues. The CDR3 nucleotides are TGTGCCAGCTCACCATGGGGGGCTGAAAAACTGTTTTTT. This encodes CASSPWGAEKLFF. Full variable domain (rest looked up from reference TRBV18 and TRBJ1-4): NAGVMQNPRHLVRRRGQEARLRCSPMKGHSHVYWYRQLPEEGLKFMVYLQKENIIDESGMPKERFSAEFPKEGPSILRIQQVVRGDSAAYFCASSPWGAEKLFFGSGTQLSVL.

V is TRBV7-9 and J is TRBJ2-2; D is perhaps TRBD1 (5 bases). The germline V gene has CDR1 SEHNR and CDR2 FQNEAQ (reference sequence). V gave up 3 bases and J gave up 6 bases, with 14 bases separating them. The CDR3 has 15 amino acids. The CDR3 nucleotides are TGTGCCAGCAGCTTTAGCAGGGTGGTCGCCGGGGAGCTGTTTTTT. Translated: CASSFSRVVAGELFF.